Following are 9 T cell receptor beta chains from one sample sequenced in a study of T cell repertoires in cytomegalovirus infection. A single record per CDR3 protein comes from TCRdb applying MiXCR to the reads. The sample lists hundreds of thousands of distinct CDR3 sequences, roughly 18% occurring once. The sequencing sample was made of PBMCs. These TCRs come from a human donor in good health (CMV status not recorded). Some clones in this sample may be carry-over from other donors' samples.

This chain connects TRBV5-1 to TRBJ2-6, with a tentative D call TRBD2 (6 bases). CDR3 length: 16 residues. V lost 0 bases, J lost 2 bases, and 9 bases lay in between. Germline CDR1 SGHRS, CDR2 YFSETQ. The CDR3 region is CASSLGGTPGANVLTF. CDR3 sequence (DNA): TGCGCCAGCAGCTTGGGTGGGACTCCTGGGGCCAACGTCCTGACTTTC.

The CDR3 here is CASSRGGADTQYF. The CDR3 bases are TGTGCCAGCAGCCGGGGGGGGGCAGATACGCAGTATTTT. This chain joins TRBV7-2 and TRBJ2-3; 8 positions match TRBD2. Germline-derived CDR1 and CDR2 are SGHTA and FQGNSA. The CDR3 has 13 residues. V gave up 5 bases and J gave up 4 bases; unmatched junction bases: 2.

V gene TRBV5-6 combines with J gene TRBJ2-2; D is unclear. The CDR3 has 15 residues. The ends were cut back, 5 bases at V and 1 base at J, with 12 bases in the middle. CDR1 is SGHDT and CDR2 is YYEEEE in the germline V gene. This chain's CDR3 is CASSSAQKNTGELFF. The CDR3 bases are TGTGCCAGCAGTTCGGCACAGAAGAACACCGGGGAGCTGTTTTTT.

This clonotype occurred a few times. CDR3 region: CATSSRQGEGTEAFF. The CDR3 DNA reads TGTGCCACCAGCAGTCGCCAGGGGGAAGGGACTGAAGCTTTCTTT. The chain carries TRBV15 and TRBJ1-1; 7 nucleotides match TRBD1. In germline, CDR1 is LNHNV, CDR2 YYDKDF (reference sequence). The CDR3 sequence is 15 residues long. The V and J ends lost 3 bases and 5 bases, in that order; junction bases with no gene match: 9. The whole variable domain, filled in from reference TRBV15 and TRBJ1-1, reads DAMVIQNPRYQVTQFGKPVTLSCSQTLNHNVMYWYQQKSSQAPKLLFHYYDKDFNNEADTPDNFQSRRPNTSFCFLDIRSPGLGDTAMYLCATSSRQGEGTEAFFGQGTRLTVV.

The chain has TRBV2 and TRBJ2-7; D is unresolved. Germline lookup yields CDR1 SNHLY and CDR2 FYNNEI. The CDR3 runs 12 residues. With 6 bases removed from V and 4 bases from J, the gap between germline ends came to 10 bases. Here the CDR3 reads CASRAAPYEQYF. The CDR3 DNA reads as TGTGCCAGCAGGGCGGCCCCATACGAGCAGTACTTC.

The sample holds many counts of this clonotype. V and J are TRBV10-3 and TRBJ2-7; the match to TRBD2 covers 9 bases. CDR1 and CDR2 (germline): ENHRY, SYGVKD. With V trimmed by 7 bases and J by 0 bases, 4 bases remained unmatched. CDR3 size: 14 residues. The DNA for the CDR3 is TGTGCCATCACTAGCGGGACCAGCTCCTACGAGCAGTACTTC. Its translation: CAITSGTSSYEQYF.

Ten or more counts support this clonotype. The chain couples TRBV7-9 to TRBJ1-5, with D perhaps matching TRBD1 (6 bases). The CDR3 has 15 amino acids. Germline V gene lookup returns CDR1 SEHNR and CDR2 FQNEAQ (reference sequence). Trimming left V 7 bases short and J 3 bases short, with 16 bases between. This CDR3 is CASIPGAGNNQPQHF. DNA of the CDR3: TGTGCCAGCATTCCAGGGGCGGGGAACAATCAGCCCCAGCATTTT.

This clonotype was recorded many times. The V gene is TRBV11-2, the J gene TRBJ2-3; no definite D call. Germline-derived CDR1 and CDR2 are SGHAT and FQNNGV. V lost 4 bases and J 0 bases, leaving 8 bases between the germline ends. This CDR3 contains 14 residues. CDR3 DNA: TGTGCCAGCAGCTATAGGCGCAGCACAGATACGCAGTATTTT. Protein: CASSYRRSTDTQYF.

This clonotype showed up many times. A read error may produce the germline difference seen at one junction end. The chain is built from TRBV7-2 and TRBJ2-3; maybe TRBD2 (6 bases). Germline CDR1 SGHTA, CDR2 FQGNSA. This CDR3 contains 15 residues. Written as DNA, the CDR3 is TGTGCCAGCAGCTCGACCGGGGGTAGTCGTCGGTCTACCGCTTTT. Translation: CASSSTGGSRRSTAF.